Listed here are 24 T cell receptor beta chains from one sample, sequenced in a study of blood T cell repertoires in COVID-19. The data were produced by immunoSEQ multiplex PCR, yet TCRdb's version contains in-frame clones alone and is incomplete. Among 200,000 to 250,000 clones listed, around 87% were seen once. The sample consisted of peripheral blood. All receptors come from a man between 60 and 75 years old with acute or convalescent COVID-19.

The gene calls are TRBV7-2 and TRBJ2-1, with 11 bases aligning to TRBD2. Germline V gene data show CDR1 as SGHTA and CDR2 as FQGNSA. After removal of 8 bases from V and 5 bases from J, the junction contained 8 bases not matched to a gene. The CDR3 consists of 15 residues. The CDR3 protein is CASDQPGLADNEQFF. CDR3 nucleotide sequence: TGTGCCAGCGACCAACCGGGACTAGCGGACAATGAGCAGTTCTTC.

The chain joins TRBV19 to TRBJ1-5; 7 bases agree with TRBD1. This CDR3 has 16 amino acids. From germline, CDR1 is LNHDA and CDR2 SQIVND (reference sequence). The V segment lost 11 bases and the J segment 1 base; nucleotides outside the gene matches: 14. In nucleotides, the CDR3 is TGTGCCGGCCGAGGGGGCGCTGCTTGGAGCAATCAGCCCCAGCATTTT. Amino acid sequence: CAGRGGAAWSNQPQHF.

This chain connects TRBV29-1 to TRBJ1-2; D may be TRBD1 (5 bases). Per the germline V gene, CDR1 is SQVTM and CDR2 is ANQGSEA. This CDR3 region has 12 residues. Trimming took 4 bases from V and 7 from J, leaving 13 bases between them. The CDR3 is CSVAPGGTGYTF. CDR3 coding DNA: TGCAGCGTTGCCCCGGGGGGAACTGGCTACACCTTC.

A note on this clone: A junction end diverges from the germline sequence, so it may reflect a read error. The chain links TRBV4-1 to TRBJ2-7; 9 bases map to TRBD1. The CDR3 extends over 13 amino acids. Germline CDR1 and CDR2: MGHRA and YSYEKL. The CDR3 DNA reads as TGCGCCAGCAGCCAAGGAGGGGACAGGGAGCCGTACTTC. It is translated as CASSQGGDREPYF.

V usage is TRBV7-6 and J usage is TRBJ1-6; a weak D match, TRBD1 (6 bases). This CDR3 comprises 15 residues. From germline, CDR1 is SGHVS and CDR2 FNYEAQ. V lost 5 bases and J lost 10, with 18 bases in between. CDR3 sequence reads: CASSLSTGEKSPLHF. CDR3 DNA: TGTGCCAGCAGCCTATCGACAGGAGAGAAGTCACCCCTCCACTTT.

V gene TRBV7-2 combines with J gene TRBJ1-2; D ambiguous. V was trimmed by 4 bases and J by 4 bases, leaving 4 bases between them. Germline V gene data show CDR1 as SGHTA and CDR2 as FQGNSA. The CDR3 has 11 residues. In nucleotides, the CDR3 is TGTGCCAGCAGCTCCCTCTATGGCTACACCTTC. Translated, it gives CASSSLYGYTF.

This clone came up once. V is TRBV5-1 and J is TRBJ2-1; the match to TRBD2 covers 7 bases. The trim removed 4 bases at V and 2 bases at J, leaving 3 bases unmatched. CDR3 length: 14 residues. Germline V lookup: CDR1 SGHRS, CDR2 YFSETQ. In DNA, the CDR3 is TGCGCCAGCAGCCCCCGGGGGGCCTACAATGAGCAGTTCTTC. The encoded protein is CASSPRGAYNEQFF. The full variable domain, with the rest looked up from reference TRBV5-1 and TRBJ2-1, is KAGVTQTPRYLIKTRGQQVTLSCSPISGHRSVSWYQQTPGQGLQFLFEYFSETQRNKGNFPGRFSGRQFSNSRSEMNVSTLELGDSALYLCASSPRGAYNEQFFGPGTRLTVL.

J is TRBJ1-1 and V is TRBV10-3; a weak D match, TRBD1 (5 bases). CDR3 length equals 14 residues. Germline-derived CDR1 and CDR2 are ENHRY and SYGVKD. The V and J ends lost 3 bases and 4 bases respectively, with 12 bases between them. CDR3 in amino acids: CAISEPPGITEAFF. DNA of the CDR3: TGTGCCATCAGTGAACCCCCAGGGATCACTGAAGCTTTCTTT.

The chain recombines TRBV5-4 with TRBJ2-3, with a tentative D call TRBD1 (5 bases). Between the trimmed V and J ends, which lost 0 bases and 4 bases, there was a span of 15 bases. CDR1 is SGHNT and CDR2 is YYREEE in the germline V gene (reference sequence). The CDR3 consists of 16 residues. The DNA of the CDR3 is TGTGCCAGCAGCTTGGGGGGCGCAGATTTACCAGATACGCAGTATTTT. Translating gives CASSLGGADLPDTQYF.

The genes are TRBV5-1 and TRBJ2-3; 11 bases match TRBD2. This CDR3 is 18 amino acids long. Germline values: CDR1 SGHRS, CDR2 YFSETQ. Unmatched junction bases numbered 6, after V lost 0 bases and J lost 0 bases. CDR3 sequence reads: CASSLGLGLAASTDTQYF. DNA of the CDR3: TGCGCCAGCAGCTTGGGACTGGGACTAGCGGCTAGCACAGATACGCAGTATTTT.

The CDR3 protein is CASSRIRTANEKLFF. The CDR3 DNA follows: TGTGCCAGTAGTCGAATCCGAACTGCTAATGAAAAACTGTTTTTT. This chain connects TRBV19 to TRBJ1-4; D uncertain. The CDR3 has 15 amino acids. Germline V gives CDR1 LNHDA, CDR2 SQIVND (reference sequence). V gave up 5 bases and J gave up 3 bases, with 13 bases separating them.

About this clone: One junction end disagrees with the germline gene, perhaps due to a read error. J is TRBJ1-5 and V is TRBV6-1; 7 nucleotides line up with TRBD1. The germline V gene encodes CDR1 MNHNS and CDR2 SASEGT. The CDR3 runs 20 residues. CDR3 sequence reads: CASTERGGRTGVLVGQPQHF. The CDR3 DNA follows: TGTGCCAGCACTGAAAGGGGAGGCCGGACAGGTGTGTTGGTGGGTCAGCCCCAGCATTTT.

The chain recombines TRBV20-1 with TRBJ1-2, with 11 bases lining up with TRBD1. CDR1 DFQATT and CDR2 SNEGSKA come from the germline V gene (reference sequence). With 3 bases clipped from V and 5 bases from J, the junction kept 2 bases outside the gene matches. CDR3 length equals 13 residues. The CDR3 nucleotides read TGCAGTGCTAGTGGGACAGGGGGATATGGCTACACCTTC. It translates to CSASGTGGYGYTF.

As for this clone: The junction shows a germline mismatch at one end, possibly a read error. This chain uses TRBV29-1 with TRBJ1-1; unclear D gene. The CDR3 loop spans 12 amino acids. CDR1 and CDR2 (germline): SQVTM, ANQGSEA. The CDR3 DNA sequence: TGCAGCGTTAAAGACACGGGCACTGAAGCTTTCTTT. Translation gives CSVKDTGTEAFF.

The chain has TRBV28 and TRBJ2-7; no clear D gene. Germline V gene lookup returns CDR1 MDHEN and CDR2 SYDVKM. The V gene lost 5 bases and the J gene lost 3 bases, with 11 bases spanning the gap. The CDR3 is 13 residues long. The DNA for the CDR3 is TGTGCCAGCAGTCCCAGCGACCTCTACGAGCAGTACTTC. Its translation is CASSPSDLYEQYF.

The rearrangement links TRBV27 to TRBJ1-1, with 7 bases identical to TRBD1. The CDR3 has 15 residues. V lost 6 bases, J lost 1 base, and 8 bases stayed unmatched. The V gene's germline CDR1 is MNHEY and CDR2 SMNVEV (reference sequence). The DNA of the CDR3 is TGTGCCAGCAGCACAGGGGTGACTCGGAACACTGAAGCTTTCTTT. It yields the protein CASSTGVTRNTEAFF.

DNA for the CDR3: TGTGCCAGTAGTTCCTACAGGCCCAGGGGGCGTGACGGGGAGCTGTTTTTT. Amino acids: CASSSYRPRGRDGELFF. V usage is TRBV19 and J usage is TRBJ2-2, with 8 bases aligning to TRBD1. Germline V CDR1 and CDR2: LNHDA, SQIVND (reference sequence). V dropped 5 bases and J dropped 7; count of bases not matched to a gene: 15. This CDR3 spans 17 amino acids. Variable domain in full (rest from reference TRBV19 and TRBJ2-2): DGGITQSPKYLFRKEGQNVTLSCEQNLNHDAMYWYRQDPGQGLRLIYYSQIVNDFQKGDIAEGYSVSREKKESFPLTVTSAQKNPTAFYLCASSSYRPRGRDGELFFGEGSRLTVL.

This chain joins TRBV2 and TRBJ1-1; no firm D call. This CDR3 is built from 15 residues. CDR1 and CDR2 from the germline V gene are SNHLY and FYNNEI. With 1 base removed from V and 0 bases from J, the gap between germline ends came to 9 bases. CDR3 in DNA: TGTGCCAGCAGTGAAGGCCACAGACTGAACACTGAAGCTTTCTTT. Its translation is CASSEGHRLNTEAFF.

V and J are TRBV20-1 and TRBJ1-6; the match to TRBD1 covers 8 bases. The trim removed 3 bases at V and 10 bases at J, leaving 14 bases unmatched. The CDR3 is 16 residues long. Germline V gene lookup returns CDR1 DFQATT and CDR2 SNEGSKA (reference sequence). The DNA of the CDR3 is TGCAGTGCTAGTAGCTCCGGGACAGGTCGTCGCTCACCCCTCCACTTT. This sequence encodes CSASSSGTGRRSPLHF.

The gene calls are TRBV19 and TRBJ1-5; 7 nucleotides match TRBD1. This CDR3 has 16 residues. Losses at the gene ends were 5 bases for V and 5 bases for J; bases not matched to a gene: 12. Germline V gene lookup returns CDR1 LNHDA and CDR2 SQIVND (reference sequence). CDR3 protein: CASSFPDRFGHQPQHF. As DNA, the CDR3 is TGTGCCAGTAGTTTCCCGGACAGGTTCGGCCATCAGCCCCAGCATTTT.

The V gene is TRBV6-5, the J gene TRBJ2-7, with 8 bases matching TRBD1. Germline CDR1 MNHEY, CDR2 SVGAGI. Trimming took 2 bases from V and 5 from J; bases not matched to a gene: 11. This CDR3 comprises 16 residues. CDR3 nucleotides: TGTGCCAGCAGTTACCCTGGGAGGACAGGGAGGAACGAGCAGTACTTC. Its translation is CASSYPGRTGRNEQYF.

This sequence joins TRBV28 and TRBJ2-5; 8 bases fit TRBD2. Germline V CDR1 and CDR2: MDHEN, SYDVKM. V gave up 6 bases and J gave up 6 bases; unmatched junction bases: 12. This CDR3 region has 15 residues. CDR3 sequence (DNA): TGTGCCAGCAGCCACGGGGGGGACGTATTGAAGACCCAGTACTTC. This encodes CASSHGGDVLKTQYF.

This rearrangement joins TRBV6-5 to TRBJ1-1; 7 bases fit TRBD1. Losses at the gene ends were 6 bases for V and 0 bases for J; bases not matched to a gene: 4. The V gene's germline CDR1 is MNHEY and CDR2 SVGAGI. The CDR3 covers 14 residues. The CDR3 reads CASSKDRVNTEAFF. The CDR3 DNA reads TGTGCCAGCAGCAAAGACAGGGTGAACACTGAAGCTTTCTTT.

This sequence joins TRBV21-1 and TRBJ2-7; the table gives TRBD2 as D, unverified against the DNA. TRBV21-1 corresponds to a pseudogene. The CDR3 loop spans 16 amino acids. CDR3 amino acids: CASSKELAFEDYEQYF. CDR3 coding DNA: TGTGCCAGCAGCAAAGAGTTAGCTTTCGAGGACTACGAGCAGTACTTC.